This T cell receptor (beta chain) was recovered during a study of blood T cell repertoires in COVID-19. Study overall: The origin of the acute and convalescent COVID-19 samples was the United States, Italy and Spain. T cells, B-cell-depleted T cells, or PBMCs supplied cDNA or gDNA.

Here immunoSEQ multiplex PCR was the method, and the copy in TCRdb shows in-frame clones only, minus some. The data contain about 240,000 clones, about 83% of them singletons. This clone appeared a single time. What was sequenced was peripheral blood. The receptor was isolated from a man aged 80 or over with acute or convalescent COVID-19.

CDR3 sequence: CASSLGPQRGQNIQYF. The CDR3, as DNA: TGCGCCAGCAGCCTGGGACCCCAGAGAGGCCAAAACATTCAGTACTTC. The chain is built from TRBV5-1 and TRBJ2-4, with D perhaps matching TRBD1 or TRBD2 (5 bases each). Trimming took off 4 bases at V and 5 bases at J, with 19 bases between the two ends. Per the germline V gene, CDR1 is SGHRS and CDR2 is YFSETQ. The CDR3 covers 16 residues.